This T cell receptor beta chain was obtained from a study of vaccination and CD4 T cells after COVID-19. Study-level information: Convalescent individuals numbered four females and six males, two being Hispanic. Spike peptides, overlapping and drawn from SARS-CoV-2, HCoV-NL63, HCoV-OC43 and HCoV-229E, were used to stimulate cells.

About this clonotype: Its antigen is unidentified.

Once obtained from cultured CD4+ T cells, the DNA was sequenced using the Oncomine TCR Beta short-read assay. One entry per CDR3 protein results from TCRdb running MiXCR on the PCR reads. The data contain around 10,000 distinct CDR3 sequences, around half of them seen just once; the ten biggest clones take up around 21%. The V and J ends lost 0 bases and 0 bases respectively, with 12 bases between them. CDR3 length: 17 amino acids. Germline values: CDR1 MNHEY, CDR2 SVGAGI. Treatment described: roughly 11-day PBMC culture with coronavirus spike peptide pools or control peptides (ViraFEST assay). Cultures used around 2.2 million PBMCs per well, about 10 IU/ml IL-2 and 8.5 to 10 ug/ml peptides.

The clonotype comes from a human donor who had recovered from COVID-19. The rearrangement uses TRBV6-5 and TRBJ2-1; no reliable D call. The sample taken for sequencing was CD4+ T cells from blood, cultured in vitro. The CDR3 DNA is TGTGCCAGCAGTTACTCTAACTACCTAAGCTCCTACAATGAGCAGTTCTTC. Protein product: CASSYSNYLSSYNEQFF.